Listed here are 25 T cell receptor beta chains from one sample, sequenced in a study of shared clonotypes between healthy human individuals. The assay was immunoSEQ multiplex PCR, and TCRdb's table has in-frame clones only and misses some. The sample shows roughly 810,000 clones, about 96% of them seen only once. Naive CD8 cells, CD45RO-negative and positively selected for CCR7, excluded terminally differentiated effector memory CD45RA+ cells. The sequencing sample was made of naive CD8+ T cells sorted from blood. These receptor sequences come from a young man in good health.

CDR3 nucleotide sequence: TGTGCCAGCAGCGCCGGACTTTTCTACGAGCAGTACTTC. The encoded protein is CASSAGLFYEQYF. The rearrangement links TRBV9 to TRBJ2-7; TRBD2 is a possible D gene (5 bases). V lost 3 bases and J lost 3, with 10 bases in between. The CDR3 length is 13 residues. The germline V gene has CDR1 SGDLS and CDR2 YYNGEE.

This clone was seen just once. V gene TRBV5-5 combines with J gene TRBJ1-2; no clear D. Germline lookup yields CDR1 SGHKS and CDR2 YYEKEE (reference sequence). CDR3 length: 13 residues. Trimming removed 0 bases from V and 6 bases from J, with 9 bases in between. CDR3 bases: TGTGCCAGCAGCTTGGCCCAGGTCGATGGCTACACCTTC. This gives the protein CASSLAQVDGYTF.

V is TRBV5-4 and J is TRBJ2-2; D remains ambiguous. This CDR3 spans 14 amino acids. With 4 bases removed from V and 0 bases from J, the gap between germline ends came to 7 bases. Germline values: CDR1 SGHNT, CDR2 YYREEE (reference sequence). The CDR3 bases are TGTGCCAGCAGCACCACTACGAACACCGGGGAGCTGTTTTTT. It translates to CASSTTTNTGELFF.

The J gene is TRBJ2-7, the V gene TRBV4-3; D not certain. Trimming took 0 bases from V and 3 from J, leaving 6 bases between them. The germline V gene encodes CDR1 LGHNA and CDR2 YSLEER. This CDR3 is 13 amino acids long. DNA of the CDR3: TGCGCCAGCAGCCAAGATCTTTTCTACGAGCAGTACTTC. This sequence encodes CASSQDLFYEQYF.

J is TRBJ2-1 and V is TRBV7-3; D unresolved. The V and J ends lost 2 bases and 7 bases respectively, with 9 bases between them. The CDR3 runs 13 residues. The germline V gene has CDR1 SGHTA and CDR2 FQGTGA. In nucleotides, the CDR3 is TGTGCCAGCAGCTTATTGGGATTTAATGAGCAGTTCTTC. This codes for CASSLLGFNEQFF. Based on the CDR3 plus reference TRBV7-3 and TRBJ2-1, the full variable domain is GAGVSQTPSNKVTEKGKYVELRCDPISGHTALYWYRQSLGQGPEFLIYFQGTGAADDSGLPNDRFFAVRPEGSVSTLKIQRTERGDSAVYLCASSLLGFNEQFFGPGTRLTVL.

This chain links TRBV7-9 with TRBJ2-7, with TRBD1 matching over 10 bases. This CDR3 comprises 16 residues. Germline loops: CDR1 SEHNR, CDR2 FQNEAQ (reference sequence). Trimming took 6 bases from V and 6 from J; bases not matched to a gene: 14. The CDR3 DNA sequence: TGTGCCAGCAGTTCCACCGGGGGGACAGGGGCTTTCGAGCAGTACTTC. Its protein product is CASSSTGGTGAFEQYF. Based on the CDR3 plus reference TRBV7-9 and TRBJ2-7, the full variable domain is DTGVSQNPRHKITKRGQNVTFRCDPISEHNRLYWYRQTLGQGPEFLTYFQNEAQLEKSRLLSDRFSAERPKGSFSTLEIQRTEQGDSAMYLCASSSTGGTGAFEQYFGPGTRLTVT.

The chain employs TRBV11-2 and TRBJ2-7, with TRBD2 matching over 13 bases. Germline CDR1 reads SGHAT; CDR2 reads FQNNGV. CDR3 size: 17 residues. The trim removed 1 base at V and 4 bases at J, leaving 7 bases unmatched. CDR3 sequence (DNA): TGTGCCAGCAGCTTAGTTTGGGGGACTAGCGGGATGTACGAGCAGTACTTC. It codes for CASSLVWGTSGMYEQYF.

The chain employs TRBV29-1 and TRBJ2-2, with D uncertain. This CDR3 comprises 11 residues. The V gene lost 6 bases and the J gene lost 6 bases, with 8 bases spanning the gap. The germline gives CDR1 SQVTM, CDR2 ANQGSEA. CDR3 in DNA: TGCAGCGTCCTGGTGTCCGGGGAGCTGTTTTTT. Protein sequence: CSVLVSGELFF.

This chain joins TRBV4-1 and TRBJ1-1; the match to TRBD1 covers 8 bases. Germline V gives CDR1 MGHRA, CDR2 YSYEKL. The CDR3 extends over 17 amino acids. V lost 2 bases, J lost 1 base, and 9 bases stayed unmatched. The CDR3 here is CASSQQPMDRANTEAFF. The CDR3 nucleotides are TGCGCCAGCAGCCAACAACCTATGGACAGGGCGAACACTGAAGCTTTCTTT.

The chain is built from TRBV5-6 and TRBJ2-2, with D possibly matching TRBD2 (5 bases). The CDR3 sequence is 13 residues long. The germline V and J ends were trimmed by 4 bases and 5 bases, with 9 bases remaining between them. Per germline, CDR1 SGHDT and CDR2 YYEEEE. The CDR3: CASSRGRTGELFF. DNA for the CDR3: TGTGCCAGCAGCCGTGGGAGAACCGGGGAGCTGTTTTTT.

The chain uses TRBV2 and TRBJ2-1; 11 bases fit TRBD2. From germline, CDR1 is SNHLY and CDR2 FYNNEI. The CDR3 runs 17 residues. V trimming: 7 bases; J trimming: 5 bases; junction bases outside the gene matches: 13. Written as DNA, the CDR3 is TGTGCCAGCAACGGGGCTCTAGCGGGAGGACCCGACAATGAGCAGTTCTTC. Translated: CASNGALAGGPDNEQFF.

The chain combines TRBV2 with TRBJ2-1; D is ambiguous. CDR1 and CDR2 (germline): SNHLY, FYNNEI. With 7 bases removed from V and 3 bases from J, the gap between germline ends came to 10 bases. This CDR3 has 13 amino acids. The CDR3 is CASIRLFYNEQFF. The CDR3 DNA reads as TGTGCCAGCATAAGGCTCTTCTACAATGAGCAGTTCTTC.

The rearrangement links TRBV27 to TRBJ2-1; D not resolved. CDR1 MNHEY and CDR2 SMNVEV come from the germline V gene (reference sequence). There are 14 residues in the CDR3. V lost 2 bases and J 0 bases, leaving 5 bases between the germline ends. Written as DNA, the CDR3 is TGTGCCAGCAGTTTAGGCCTCTCCTACAATGAGCAGTTCTTC. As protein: CASSLGLSYNEQFF.

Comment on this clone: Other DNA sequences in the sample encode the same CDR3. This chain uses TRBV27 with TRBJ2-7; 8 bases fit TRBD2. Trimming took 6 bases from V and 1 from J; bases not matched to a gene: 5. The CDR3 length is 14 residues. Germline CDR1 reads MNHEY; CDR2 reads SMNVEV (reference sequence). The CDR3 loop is CASSLSGTSYEQYF. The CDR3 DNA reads TGTGCCAGCAGCCTTAGCGGGACTTCCTACGAGCAGTACTTC.

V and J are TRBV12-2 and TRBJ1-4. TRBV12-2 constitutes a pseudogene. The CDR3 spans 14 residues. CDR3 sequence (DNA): TGTGCAAGTCGCTTAGGACCCTTGAACGAAAAACTGTTTTTT. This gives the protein CASRLGPLNEKLFF.

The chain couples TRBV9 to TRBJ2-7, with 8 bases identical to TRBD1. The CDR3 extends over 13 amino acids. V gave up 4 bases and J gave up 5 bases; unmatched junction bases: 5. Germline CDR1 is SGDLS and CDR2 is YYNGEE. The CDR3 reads CASSPLDRDEQYF. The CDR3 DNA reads TGTGCCAGCAGCCCTCTGGACAGGGACGAGCAGTACTTC. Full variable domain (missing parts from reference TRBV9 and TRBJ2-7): DSGVTQTPKHLITATGQRVTLRCSPRSGDLSVYWYQQSLDQGLQFLIQYYNGEERAKGNILERFSAQQFPDLHSELNLSSLELGDSALYFCASSPLDRDEQYFGPGTRLTVT.

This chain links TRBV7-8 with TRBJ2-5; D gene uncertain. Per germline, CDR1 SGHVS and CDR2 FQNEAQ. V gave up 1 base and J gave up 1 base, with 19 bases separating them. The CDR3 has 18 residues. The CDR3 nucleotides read TGTGCCAGCAGCTTAGTGGGGTCCAGGAAGACCCTCCAAGAGACCCAGTACTTC. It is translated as CASSLVGSRKTLQETQYF.

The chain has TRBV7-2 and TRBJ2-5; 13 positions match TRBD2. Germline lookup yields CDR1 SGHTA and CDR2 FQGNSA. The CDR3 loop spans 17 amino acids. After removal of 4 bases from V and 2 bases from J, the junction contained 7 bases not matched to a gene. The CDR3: CASSSGLAGWRQETQYF. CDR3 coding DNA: TGTGCCAGCAGCTCGGGACTAGCGGGATGGCGGCAAGAGACCCAGTACTTC. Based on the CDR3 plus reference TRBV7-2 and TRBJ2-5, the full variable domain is GAGVSQSPSNKVTEKGKDVELRCDPISGHTALYWYRQSLGQGLEFLIYFQGNSAPDKSGLPSDRFSAERTGGSVSTLTIQRTQQEDSAVYLCASSSGLAGWRQETQYFGPGTRLLVL.

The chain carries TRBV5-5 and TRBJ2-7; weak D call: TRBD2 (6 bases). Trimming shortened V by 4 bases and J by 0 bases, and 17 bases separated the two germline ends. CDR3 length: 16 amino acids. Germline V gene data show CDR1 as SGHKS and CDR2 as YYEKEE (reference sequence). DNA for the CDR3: TGTGCCAGCAGCGCACCGGGGGTGACCCGCTCCTACGAGCAGTACTTC. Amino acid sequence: CASSAPGVTRSYEQYF.

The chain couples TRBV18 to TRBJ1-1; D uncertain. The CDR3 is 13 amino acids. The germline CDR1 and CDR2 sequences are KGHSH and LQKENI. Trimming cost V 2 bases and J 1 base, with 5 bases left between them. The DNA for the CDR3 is TGTGCCAGCTCACCAACAGCGAACACTGAAGCTTTCTTT. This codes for CASSPTANTEAFF.

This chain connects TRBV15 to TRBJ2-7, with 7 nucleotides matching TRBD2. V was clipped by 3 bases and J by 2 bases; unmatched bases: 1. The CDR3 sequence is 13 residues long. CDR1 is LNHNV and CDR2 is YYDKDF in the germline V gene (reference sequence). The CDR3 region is CATSSGTTYEQYF. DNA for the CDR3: TGTGCCACCAGCAGCGGGACTACCTACGAGCAGTACTTC.

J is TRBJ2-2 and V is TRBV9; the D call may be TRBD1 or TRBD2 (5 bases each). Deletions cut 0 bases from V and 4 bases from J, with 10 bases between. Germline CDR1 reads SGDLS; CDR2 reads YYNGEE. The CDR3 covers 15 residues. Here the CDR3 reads CASSVEGPGTGELFF. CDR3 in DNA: TGTGCCAGCAGCGTAGAGGGACCCGGCACCGGGGAGCTGTTTTTT.

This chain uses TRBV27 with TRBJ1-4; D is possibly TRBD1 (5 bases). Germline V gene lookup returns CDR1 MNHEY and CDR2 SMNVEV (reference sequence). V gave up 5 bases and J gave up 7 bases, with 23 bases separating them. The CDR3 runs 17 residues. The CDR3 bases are TGTGCCAGCAGTGAGATGAGAACCGGGACGGTCTTTGAAAAACTGTTTTTT. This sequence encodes CASSEMRTGTVFEKLFF.

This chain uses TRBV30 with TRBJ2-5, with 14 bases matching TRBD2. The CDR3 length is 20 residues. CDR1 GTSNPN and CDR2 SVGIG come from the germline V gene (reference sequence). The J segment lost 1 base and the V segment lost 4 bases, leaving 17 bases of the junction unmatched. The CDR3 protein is CAWILLGTSGSSPLQETQYF. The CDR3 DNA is TGTGCCTGGATCTTACTTGGGACTAGCGGGAGTTCCCCCCTCCAAGAGACCCAGTACTTC. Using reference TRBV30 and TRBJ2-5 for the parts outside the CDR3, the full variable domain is SQTIHQWPATLVQPVGSPLSLECTVEGTSNPNLYWYRQAAGRGLQLLFYSVGIGQISSEVPQNLSASRPQDRQFILSSKKLLLSDSGFYLCAWILLGTSGSSPLQETQYFGPGTRLLVL.

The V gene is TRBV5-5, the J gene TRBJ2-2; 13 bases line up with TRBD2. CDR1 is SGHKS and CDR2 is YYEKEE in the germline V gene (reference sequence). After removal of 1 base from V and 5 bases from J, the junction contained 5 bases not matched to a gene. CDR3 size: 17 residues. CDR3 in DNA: TGTGCCAGCAGCTTGCGGACTAGCGGGAGCCGAACCGGGGAGCTGTTTTTT. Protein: CASSLRTSGSRTGELFF.